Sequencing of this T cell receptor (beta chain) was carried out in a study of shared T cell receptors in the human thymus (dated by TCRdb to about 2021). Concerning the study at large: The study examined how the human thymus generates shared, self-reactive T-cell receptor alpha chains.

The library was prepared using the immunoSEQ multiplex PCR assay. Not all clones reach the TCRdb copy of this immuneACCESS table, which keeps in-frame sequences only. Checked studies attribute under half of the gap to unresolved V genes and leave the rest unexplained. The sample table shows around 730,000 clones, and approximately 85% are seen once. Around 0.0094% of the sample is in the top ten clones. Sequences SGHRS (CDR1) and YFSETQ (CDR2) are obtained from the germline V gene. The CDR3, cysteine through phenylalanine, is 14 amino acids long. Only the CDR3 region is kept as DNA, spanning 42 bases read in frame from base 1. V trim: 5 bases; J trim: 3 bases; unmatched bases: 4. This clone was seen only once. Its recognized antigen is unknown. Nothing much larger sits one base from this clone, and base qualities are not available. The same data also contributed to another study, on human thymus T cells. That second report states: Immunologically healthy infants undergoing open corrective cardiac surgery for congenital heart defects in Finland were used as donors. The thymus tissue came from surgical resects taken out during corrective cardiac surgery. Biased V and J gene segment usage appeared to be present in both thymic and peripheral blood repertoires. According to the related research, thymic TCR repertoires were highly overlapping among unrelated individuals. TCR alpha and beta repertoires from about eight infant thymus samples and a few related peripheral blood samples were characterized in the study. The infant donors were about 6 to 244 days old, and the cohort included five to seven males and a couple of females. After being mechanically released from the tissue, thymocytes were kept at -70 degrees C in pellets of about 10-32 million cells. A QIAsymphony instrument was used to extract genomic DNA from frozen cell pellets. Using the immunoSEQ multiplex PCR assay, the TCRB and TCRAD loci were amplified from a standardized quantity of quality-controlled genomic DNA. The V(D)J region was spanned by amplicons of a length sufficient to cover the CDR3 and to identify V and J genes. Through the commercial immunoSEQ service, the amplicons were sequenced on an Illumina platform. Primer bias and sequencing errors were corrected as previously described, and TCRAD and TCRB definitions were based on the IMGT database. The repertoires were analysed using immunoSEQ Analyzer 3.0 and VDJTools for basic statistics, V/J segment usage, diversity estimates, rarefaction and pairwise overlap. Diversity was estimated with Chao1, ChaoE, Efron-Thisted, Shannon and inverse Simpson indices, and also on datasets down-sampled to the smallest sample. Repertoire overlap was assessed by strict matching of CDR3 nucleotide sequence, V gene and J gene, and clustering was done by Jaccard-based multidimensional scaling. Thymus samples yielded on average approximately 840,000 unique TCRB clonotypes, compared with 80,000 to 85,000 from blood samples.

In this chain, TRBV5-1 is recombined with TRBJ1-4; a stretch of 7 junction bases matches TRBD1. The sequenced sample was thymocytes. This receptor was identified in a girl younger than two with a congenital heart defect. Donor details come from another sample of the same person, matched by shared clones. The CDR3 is CASRPGQPNEKLFF. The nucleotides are TGCGCCAGCAGACCGGGACAGCCTAATGAAAAACTGTTTTTT.